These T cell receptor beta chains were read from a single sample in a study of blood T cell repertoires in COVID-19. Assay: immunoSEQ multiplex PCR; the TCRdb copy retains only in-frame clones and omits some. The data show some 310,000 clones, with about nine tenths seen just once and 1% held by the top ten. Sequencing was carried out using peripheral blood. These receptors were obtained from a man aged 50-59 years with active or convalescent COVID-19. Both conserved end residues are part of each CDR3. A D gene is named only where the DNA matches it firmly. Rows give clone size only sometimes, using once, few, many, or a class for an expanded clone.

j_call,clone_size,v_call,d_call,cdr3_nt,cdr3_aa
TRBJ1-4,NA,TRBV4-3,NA,TGCGCCAGCAGCCAAGATCCCCCCAGGGGTTTGGGGGAAAAACTGTTTTTT,CASSQDPPRGLGEKLFF
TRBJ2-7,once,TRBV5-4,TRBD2,TGTGCCAGCAGCTTGGAACTAGCGGGAGACGCTGAGCAGTACTTC,CASSLELAGDAEQYF
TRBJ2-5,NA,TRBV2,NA,TGTGCCAGCAGTGAAGCGCCGGGAAGCGAGACCCAGTACTTC,CASSEAPGSETQYF
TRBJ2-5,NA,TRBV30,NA,TGTGCCTGGAGTCCGACAGGTCTACCGGGGACCCAGTACTTC,CAWSPTGLPGTQYF
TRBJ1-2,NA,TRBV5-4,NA,TGTGCCAGCAGCTTACAGGGTCTCAGTGGATATGGCTACACCTTC,CASSLQGLSGYGYTF
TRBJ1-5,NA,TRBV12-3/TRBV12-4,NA,TGTGCCAGCAGTTTTACATCTAGGCAGCCCCAGCATTTT,CASSFTSRQPQHF
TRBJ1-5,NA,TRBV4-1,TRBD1,TGCGCCAGCAGCCAAGATTTAACAGGGGGCTATAGCAATCAGCCCCAGCATTTT,CASSQDLTGGYSNQPQHF
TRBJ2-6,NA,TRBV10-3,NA,TGTGCCATCAGTGTTGCGCTAGCTGGGGACTCTGGGGCCAACGTCCTGACTTTC,CAISVALAGDSGANVLTF
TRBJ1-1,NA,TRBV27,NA,TGTGCCAGCAGTTTAATGGGGGCAAGCACTGAAGCTTTCTTT,CASSLMGASTEAFF
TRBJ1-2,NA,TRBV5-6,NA,TGTGCCAGCAGCTTGGTGGCAGGTGATGGCTACACCTTC,CASSLVAGDGYTF
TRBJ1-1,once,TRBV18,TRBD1,TGTGCCAGCTCATCGGGACAGGGGTTGACTGAAGCTTTCTTT,CASSSGQGLTEAFF
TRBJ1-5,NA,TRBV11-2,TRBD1,TGTGCCAGCAGCGTCGACAGGGACCAGCCCCAGCATTTT,CASSVDRDQPQHF
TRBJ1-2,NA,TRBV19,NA,TGTGCCAGTAGTATAGTTCCGGGGAGCGGCTATGGCTACACCTTC,CASSIVPGSGYGYTF
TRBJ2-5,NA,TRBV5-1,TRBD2,TGCGCCAGCAGCTTGATGAGCGGGGACCAAGAGACCCAGTACTTC,CASSLMSGDQETQYF
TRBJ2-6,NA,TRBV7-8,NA,TGTGCCAGCAGGAACACAGGGAGCTCTGGGGCCAACGTCCTGACTTTC,CASRNTGSSGANVLTF
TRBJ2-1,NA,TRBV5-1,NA,TGCGCCAGCCGCCTGGACCCTAGCTCCTACAATGAGCAGTTCTTC,CASRLDPSSYNEQFF
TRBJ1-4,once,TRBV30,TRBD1,TGTGCCTGGACCGGGACAGGGGTTGAAAAACTGTTTTTT,CAWTGTGVEKLFF
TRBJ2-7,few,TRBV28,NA,TGTGCCAGCAAAGGAGGGGGGGACGAGCAGTACTTC,CASKGGGDEQYF
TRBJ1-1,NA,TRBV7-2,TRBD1,TGTGCCAGCAGCGACTTAGGAAGGTCAGGGGGCGAAGCTTTCTTT,CASSDLGRSGGEAFF
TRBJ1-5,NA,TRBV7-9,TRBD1,TGTGCCAGCAGCTCACAGGGGCCGAATCAGCCCCAGCATTTT,CASSSQGPNQPQHF
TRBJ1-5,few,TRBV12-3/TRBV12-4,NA,TGTGCCAGCAGTCTTCCCTATCAGCCCCAGCATTTT,CASSLPYQPQHF
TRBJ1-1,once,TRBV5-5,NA,TGTGCCAGCAGCTTGGAACAGGGAGACACTGAAGCTTTCTTT,CASSLEQGDTEAFF
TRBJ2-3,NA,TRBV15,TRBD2,TGTGCCACCAGCTCCTTAGCGGGGGGAACCCATACGCAGTATTTT,CATSSLAGGTHTQYF
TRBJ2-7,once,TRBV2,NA,TGTGCCAGCAGTGGGACACCTTACGAGCAGTACTTC,CASSGTPYEQYF
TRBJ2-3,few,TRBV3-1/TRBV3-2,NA,TGTGCCAGCAGGGACTTTAACACAGATACGCAGTATTTT,CASRDFNTDTQYF
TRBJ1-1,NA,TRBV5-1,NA,TGCGCCAGCAGCTTGGAGCGGGGACCGGCTTTCTTT,CASSLERGPAFF
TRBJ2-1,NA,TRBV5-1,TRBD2,TGCGCCAGCAGCGGAATAGCGGGAACCTACAATGAGCAGTTCTTC,CASSGIAGTYNEQFF
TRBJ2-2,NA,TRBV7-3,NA,TGTGCCAGCAGCTCTACCGGAGGGGGGGCCGGGGAGCTGTTTTTT,CASSSTGGGAGELFF
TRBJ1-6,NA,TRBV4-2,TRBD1,TGTGCCAGCGGACCAACGGCAGGGGGAGATAATTCACCCCTCCACTTT,CASGPTAGGDNSPLHF
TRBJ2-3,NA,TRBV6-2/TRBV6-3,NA,TGTGCCAGCAGCCGCCAGGGCACAGATACGCAGTATTTT,CASSRQGTDTQYF
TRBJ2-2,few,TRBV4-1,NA,TGCGCCAGCAGCCAAGATCTGGCGGCACCCGGGGAGCTGTTTTTT,CASSQDLAAPGELFF
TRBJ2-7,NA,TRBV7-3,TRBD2,TGTGCCAGCAGCTTAACTAGCGGGAGGGGATTAAGCAACGAGCAGTACTTC,CASSLTSGRGLSNEQYF
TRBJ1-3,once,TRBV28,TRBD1,TGTGCCAGCAGCCAGGGGGCCAGGTCTGGAAACACCATATATTTT,CASSQGARSGNTIYF
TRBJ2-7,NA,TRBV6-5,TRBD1,TGTGCCAGCATGGTCGACAGGGGTTCCTACGAGCAGTACTTC,CASMVDRGSYEQYF
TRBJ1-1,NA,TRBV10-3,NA,TGTGCCATCAGTGACCCGTTACTCCGGGGGATGAACACTGAAGCTTTCTTT,CAISDPLLRGMNTEAFF
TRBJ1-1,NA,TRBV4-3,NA,TGCGCCAGCAGCCAAGAAAGCGAGGGGGACGAAGCTTTCTTT,CASSQESEGDEAFF
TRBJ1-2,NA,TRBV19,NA,TGTGCCAGTAGTCCCCGACAGGCCCTCTATGGCTACACCTTC,CASSPRQALYGYTF
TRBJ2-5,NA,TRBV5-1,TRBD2,TGCGCCAGCAGCTCGGGACTAGCGGAACGCCAAGAGACCCAGTACTTC,CASSSGLAERQETQYF
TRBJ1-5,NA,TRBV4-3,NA,TGCGCCAGCAGCCAACAGGGTAGCAATCAGCCCCAGCATTTT,CASSQQGSNQPQHF
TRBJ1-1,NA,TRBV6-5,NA,TGTGCCAGCCCCCCACTGGGGGCGGCGGGCACTGAAGCTTTCTTT,CASPPLGAAGTEAFF
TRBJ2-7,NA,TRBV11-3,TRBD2,TGTGCCAGCAGCAAGGGAGGGGACCGAGCCTACGAGCAGTACTTC,CASSKGGDRAYEQYF
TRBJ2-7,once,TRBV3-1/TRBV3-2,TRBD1,TGTGCCAGCAGCCAAGGACAGGGGGTAGCCTACGAGCAGTACTTC,CASSQGQGVAYEQYF
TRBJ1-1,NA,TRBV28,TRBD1,TGTGCCAGCAGTTTCTCAGGGGGCATCCCTGAAGCTTTCTTT,CASSFSGGIPEAFF
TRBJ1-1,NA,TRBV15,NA,TGTGCCACCAGCAAGCGACAGCCGAACACTGAAGCTTTCTTT,CATSKRQPNTEAFF
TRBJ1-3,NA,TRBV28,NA,TGTGCCAGCAGTGTAGGGGGTCCGAGAGGAAACACCATATATTTT,CASSVGGPRGNTIYF
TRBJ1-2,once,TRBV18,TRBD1,TGTGCCAGCTCACGCTATGATAGACAGGGTGATGGCTACACCTTC,CASSRYDRQGDGYTF